This TCR beta chain was found in a study of Ad26.COV2.S vaccination and SARS-CoV-2 variants. This clone showed up just a few times. Treatment: some 20 received Ad26.COV2.S at low or high dose, single or two shots; several received placebo; per-sample allocation not given. It was on day 63 after the first vaccine or placebo injection that samples were taken. Profiling relied on immunoSEQ multiplex PCR, and the TCRdb table lists in-frame clones only, not all of them. The sample consists of about 390,000 clones, roughly nine tenths of them appearing once. The CDR3 runs to 14 residues. Per germline, CDR1 SEHNR and CDR2 FQNEAQ (reference sequence). V gave up 1 base and J gave up 7 bases, with 11 bases separating them.

This receptor was identified in a person aged 18-60 years who received the Ad26.COV2.S COVID-19 vaccine or a placebo. The V gene is TRBV7-9, the J gene TRBJ1-5; D unresolved. The material was peripheral blood, obtained in a trial of Ad26.COV2.S vaccine versus placebo. The CDR3 DNA reads as TGTGCCAGCAGCTTAGTGGGCCCCGGCCAGCCCCAGCATTTT. Amino acids: CASSLVGPGQPQHF.